The text below deals with one TCR beta chain. What it binds is not known. This sample stems from a study of shared clonotypes between healthy human individuals. The study, taken as a whole, reports: A handful of donors had 4% to 5% of their naive CD4 clonotypes in common.

The repertoire was sequenced with immunoSEQ multiplex PCR; TCRdb's copy has only in-frame clones and lacks some. The sample holds some 1 million clones, under 80% seen once. Germline V gene sequence: CDR1 LNHNV, CDR2 YYDKDF (reference sequence). CDR3 size: 14 residues. The trim removed 5 bases at V and 4 bases at J, leaving 6 bases unmatched. This sequence was found in a man aged 18 to 29 in good health. Sequenced sample: memory CD4+ T cells sorted from blood. Subset described: CD45RA-negative fraction. This chain uses TRBV15 with TRBJ1-2; 8 bases fit TRBD1. CDR3 sequence reads: CATSAGGGSYGYTF. The CDR3 DNA reads as TGTGCCACCAGCGCAGGGGGCGGAAGCTATGGCTACACCTTC.